The rows below give T cell receptor beta chains drawn from one sample of a study of blood T cell repertoires in COVID-19. Clones were sequenced by immunoSEQ multiplex PCR, and TCRdb holds only the in-frame ones, with some missing. The sample yields about 170,000 clones, 84% seen once. Source material: peripheral blood. These receptor sequences come from a man aged 18 to 35 with active or convalescent COVID-19. Both conserved end residues are trimmed from each CDR3.

TRBV12-3/TRBV12-4,TRBJ2-5,ASSRRGGETQY
TRBV24-1,TRBJ2-5,ATSDPGQGQETQY
TRBV7-6,TRBJ2-1,ASSLGGDRRNEQF
TRBV19,TRBJ1-1,ASKVRGKIAEAF
TRBV19,TRBJ1-1,ASSITGGMNTEAF
TRBV11-2,TRBJ1-2,ASSLGRQGGSYT
TRBV7-8,TRBJ2-3,ASGGVAGAADTQY
TRBV6-2/TRBV6-3,TRBJ2-1,ASSPLAISYNEQF
TRBV7-6,TRBJ2-3,ASSLVPSVSTDTQY
TRBV19,TRBJ1-2,ASSPTGDYGYT
TRBV6-5,TRBJ1-4,ASTDTAPHEKLF
TRBV5-6,TRBJ2-4,ASSLDLGGRNIQY
TRBV27,TRBJ2-1,ASRPPIPGQGPYNEQF
TRBV18,TRBJ1-2,ASSLTGLANYGYT
TRBV4-1,TRBJ1-4,ASSQQTGTNEKLF
TRBV6-8,TRBJ1-5,ASSPRTGQTRGNQPQH
TRBV18,TRBJ2-1,ASSPPMMREQF
TRBV3-1/TRBV3-2,TRBJ1-1,ASSQRELNTEAF
TRBV7-9,TRBJ2-1,ASSPLAGFSSYNEQF
TRBV3-1/TRBV3-2,TRBJ2-5,ASSQALGKETQY
TRBV3-1/TRBV3-2,TRBJ2-3,ASSQVRGSADTQY
TRBV9,TRBJ1-4,ASSPQEGTNEKLF
TRBV18,TRBJ1-5,ASSPNRGAEQPQH
TRBV5-6,TRBJ2-2,ASSQLAGGPTGELF